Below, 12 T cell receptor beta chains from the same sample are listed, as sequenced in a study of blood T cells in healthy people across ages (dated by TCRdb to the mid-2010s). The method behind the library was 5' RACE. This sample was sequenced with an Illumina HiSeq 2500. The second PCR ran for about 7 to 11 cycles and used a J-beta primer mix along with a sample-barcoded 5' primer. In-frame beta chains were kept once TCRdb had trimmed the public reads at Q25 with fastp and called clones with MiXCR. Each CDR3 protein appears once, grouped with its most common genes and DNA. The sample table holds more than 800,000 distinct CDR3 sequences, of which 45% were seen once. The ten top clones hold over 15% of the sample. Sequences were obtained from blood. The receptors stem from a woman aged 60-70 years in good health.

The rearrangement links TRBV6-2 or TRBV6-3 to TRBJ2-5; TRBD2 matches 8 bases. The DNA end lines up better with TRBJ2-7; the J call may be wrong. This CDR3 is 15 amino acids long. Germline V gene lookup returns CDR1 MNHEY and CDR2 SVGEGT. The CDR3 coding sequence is TGTGCCAGCAGTTACTCGACAACTAGCGGCTACGAGCAGTACTTC. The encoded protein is CASSYSTTSGYEQYF.

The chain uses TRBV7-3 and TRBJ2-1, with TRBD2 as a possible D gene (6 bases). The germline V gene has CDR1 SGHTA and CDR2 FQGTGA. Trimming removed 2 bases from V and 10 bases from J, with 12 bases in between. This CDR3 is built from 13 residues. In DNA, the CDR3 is TGTGCCAGCAGCTTATTATCTGGGGGGGAGCAGTTCTTC. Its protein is CASSLLSGGEQFF.

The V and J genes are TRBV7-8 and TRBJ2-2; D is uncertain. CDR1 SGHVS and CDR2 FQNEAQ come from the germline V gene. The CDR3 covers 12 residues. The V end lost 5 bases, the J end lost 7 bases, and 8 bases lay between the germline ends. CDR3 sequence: CASSGRSGELFF. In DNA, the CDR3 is TGTGCCAGCAGCGGACGTAGCGGGGAGCTGTTTTTT.

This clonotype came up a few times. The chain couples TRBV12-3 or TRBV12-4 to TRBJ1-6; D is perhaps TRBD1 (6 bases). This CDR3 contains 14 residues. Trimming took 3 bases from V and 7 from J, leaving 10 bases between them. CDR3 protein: CASSLGAVNSPLHF. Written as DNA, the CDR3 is TGTGCCAGCAGTTTGGGGGCGGTAAATTCACCCCTCCACTTT.

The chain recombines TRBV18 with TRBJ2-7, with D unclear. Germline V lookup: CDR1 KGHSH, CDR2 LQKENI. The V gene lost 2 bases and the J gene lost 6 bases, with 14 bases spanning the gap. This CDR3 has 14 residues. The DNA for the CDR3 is TGTGCCAGCTCACCAGTTGGCAGTTCTGGCGAGCAGTACTTC. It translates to CASSPVGSSGEQYF.

The CDR3 DNA is TGTGCCAGCAGCCCGGGGGTTATTAGCAATCAGCCCCAGCATTTT. Residues: CASSPGVISNQPQHF. The rearrangement joins TRBV27 to TRBJ1-5; D may be TRBD1 (5 bases). Trimming removed 6 bases from V and 0 bases from J, with 12 bases in between. The CDR3 has 15 residues. Per the germline V gene, CDR1 is MNHEY and CDR2 is SMNVEV (reference sequence).

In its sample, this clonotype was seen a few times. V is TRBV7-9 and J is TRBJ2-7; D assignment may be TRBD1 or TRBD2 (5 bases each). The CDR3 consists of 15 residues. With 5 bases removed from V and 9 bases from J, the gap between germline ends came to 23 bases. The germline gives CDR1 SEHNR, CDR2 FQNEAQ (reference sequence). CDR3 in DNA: TGTGCCAGCAGCCCCTCTGACGGGGACGGCGCTCGGCAGTACTTC. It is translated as CASSPSDGDGARQYF.

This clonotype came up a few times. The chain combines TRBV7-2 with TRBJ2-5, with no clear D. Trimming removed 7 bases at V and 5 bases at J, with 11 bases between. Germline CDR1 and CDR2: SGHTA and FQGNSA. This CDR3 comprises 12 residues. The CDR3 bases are TGTGCCAGCACCTCCAGAGGCGAGACCCAGTACTTC. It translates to CASTSRGETQYF.

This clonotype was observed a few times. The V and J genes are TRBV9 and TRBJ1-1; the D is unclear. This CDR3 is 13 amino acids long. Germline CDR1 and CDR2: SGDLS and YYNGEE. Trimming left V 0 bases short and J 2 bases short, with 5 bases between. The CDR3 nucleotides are TGTGCCAGCAGCGTAGGCAGCAACACTGAAGCTTTCTTT. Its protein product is CASSVGSNTEAFF.

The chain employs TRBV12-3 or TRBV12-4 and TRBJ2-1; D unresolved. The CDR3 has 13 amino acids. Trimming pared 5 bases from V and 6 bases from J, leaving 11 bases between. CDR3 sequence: CASSVVQANEQFF. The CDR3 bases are TGTGCCAGCAGTGTAGTGCAAGCCAATGAGCAGTTCTTC.

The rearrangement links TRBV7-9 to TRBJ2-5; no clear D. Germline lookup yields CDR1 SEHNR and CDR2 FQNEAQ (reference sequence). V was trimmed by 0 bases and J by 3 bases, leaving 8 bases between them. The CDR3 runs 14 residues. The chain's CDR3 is CASSLATTEETQYF. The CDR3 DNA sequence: TGTGCCAGCAGCTTAGCGACAACTGAAGAGACCCAGTACTTC.

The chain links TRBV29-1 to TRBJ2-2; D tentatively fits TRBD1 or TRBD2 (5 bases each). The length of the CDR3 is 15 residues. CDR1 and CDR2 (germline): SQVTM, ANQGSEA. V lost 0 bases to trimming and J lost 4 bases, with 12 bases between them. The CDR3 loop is CSVEDQRQGTGELFF. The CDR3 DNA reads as TGCAGCGTTGAAGATCAGCGGCAGGGCACCGGGGAGCTGTTTTTT.